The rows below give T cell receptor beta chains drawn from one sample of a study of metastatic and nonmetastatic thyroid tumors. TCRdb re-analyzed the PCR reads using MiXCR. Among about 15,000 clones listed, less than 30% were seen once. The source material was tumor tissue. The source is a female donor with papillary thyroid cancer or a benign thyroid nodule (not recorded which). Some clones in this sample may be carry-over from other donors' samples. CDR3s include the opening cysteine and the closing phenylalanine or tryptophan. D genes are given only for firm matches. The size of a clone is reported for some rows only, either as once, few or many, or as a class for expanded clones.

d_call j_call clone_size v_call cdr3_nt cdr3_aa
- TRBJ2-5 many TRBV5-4 TGTGCCAGCAGCCCTGGAGGGGTGGGCGAGACCCAGTACTTC CASSPGGVGETQYF
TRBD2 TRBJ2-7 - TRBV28 TGTGCCAGCAGTCCACCGGGACTAGCAGCCGTCTACGAGCAGTACTTC CASSPPGLAAVYEQYF
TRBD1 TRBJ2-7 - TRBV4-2 TGTGCCAGCAGCCAGGAATTCAGTGGGGGACAGGAGGCCCGCAGGCAGTACTTC CASSQEFSGGQEARRQYF
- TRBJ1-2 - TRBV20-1 TGCAGTGCCGAGAGGGGCGGACCCAACTATGGCTACACCTTC CSAERGGPNYGYTF
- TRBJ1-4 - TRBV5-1 TGCGCCAGCGCCCGGGACATTGGTGAAAAACTGTTTTTT CASARDIGEKLFF
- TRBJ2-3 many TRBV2 TGTGCCAGCACCCCGGGGGATTCTAGCACAGATACGCAGTATTTT CASTPGDSSTDTQYF
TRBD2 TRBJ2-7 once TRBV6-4 TGTGCCAGCAGGAGGTTAGGGACAGGGACTAGCGGGGGGGCCGGCACCTACGAGCAGTACTTC CASRRLGTGTSGGAGTYEQYF
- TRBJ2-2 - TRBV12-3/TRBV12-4 TGTGCCAGCATACCGGGGCGTGATTTGGCGGAGCTGTTTTTT CASIPGRDLAELFF
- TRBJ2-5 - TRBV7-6 TGTGCCAGCAGCTTAGAACAGGGCGCGTTTGAGACCCAGTACTTC CASSLEQGAFETQYF
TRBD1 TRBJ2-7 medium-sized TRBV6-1 TGTGCCAGCAGTCCGACAGGGCTGGTCGAGCAGTACTTC CASSPTGLVEQYF
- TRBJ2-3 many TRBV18 TGTGCCAGCTCACCCAACACAGATACGCAGTATTTT CASSPNTDTQYF
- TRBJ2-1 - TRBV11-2 TGTGCCAGCAGCTTAATAGTGAACAATGAGCAGTTCTTC CASSLIVNNEQFF
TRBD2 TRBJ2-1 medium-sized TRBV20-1 TGCAGTGTTCTCGGGACTAGCGGGACAAATGAGCAGTTCTTC CSVLGTSGTNEQFF
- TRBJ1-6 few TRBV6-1 TGTGCCAGCAGTGAAGTGCGCCAGGAGAGCTCCTATAATTCACCCCTCCACTTT CASSEVRQESSYNSPLHF
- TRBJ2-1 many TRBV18 TGTGCCAGCTCACCAGGGGGGTCCCTCAATGAGCAGTTCTTC CASSPGGSLNEQFF
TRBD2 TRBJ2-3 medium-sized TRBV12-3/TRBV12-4 TGTGCCAGCAGCGGGACTAGCGGAGGCAGCACAGATACGCAGTATTTT CASSGTSGGSTDTQYF
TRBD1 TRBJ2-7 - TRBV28 TGTGCCAGCAGTTCCTCCTCAGGGAAGACAGGGGGGGGATACGAGCAGTACTTC CASSSSSGKTGGGYEQYF
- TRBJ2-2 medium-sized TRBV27 TGTGCCAGCACCAACACCGGGGAGCTGTTTTTT CASTNTGELFF
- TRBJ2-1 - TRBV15 TGTGCCACCAGCAGGTCTACATGGGGGAATGAGCAGTTCTTC CATSRSTWGNEQFF
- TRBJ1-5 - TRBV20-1 TGCAGTGCTAGAGGCGGCCGTAATCAGCCCCAGCATTTT CSARGGRNQPQHF
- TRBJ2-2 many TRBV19 TGTGCCAGTAGCTCCCGGAGCGCCCGGGTGAACACCGGGGAGCTGTTTTTT CASSSRSARVNTGELFF
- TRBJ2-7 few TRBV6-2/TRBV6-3 TGTGCCAGCAGTTATAATATGGGACAATACAACGAGCAGTACTTC CASSYNMGQYNEQYF
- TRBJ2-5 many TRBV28 TGTGCCAGCGATCTTGGGGGGCCTTCGTACCAAGAGACCCAGTACTTC CASDLGGPSYQETQYF
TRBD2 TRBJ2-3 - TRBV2 TGTGCCAGAGGGACTAGCGGGGGGCCCACGCAGTATTTT CARGTSGGPTQYF
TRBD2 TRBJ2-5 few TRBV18 TGTGCCAGCTCACCGGGACTAGCGGGACAAGAGACCCAGTACTTC CASSPGLAGQETQYF
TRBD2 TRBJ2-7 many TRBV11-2 TGTGCCAGCAGCTTAGATCCTAGCGGGAGGGGGGAGCAGTACTTC CASSLDPSGRGEQYF
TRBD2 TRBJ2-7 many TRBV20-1 TGCAGTGCTAGGAGTACTAGCGACTACGAGCAGTACTTC CSARSTSDYEQYF
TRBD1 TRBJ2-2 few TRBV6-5 TGTGCCAGCAGTTACTCGATTAGGGGGCCCGCCGGTGAGCTGTTTTTT CASSYSIRGPAGELFF
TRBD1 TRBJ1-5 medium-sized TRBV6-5 TGTGCCAGCAGTTCCTTGAGGGGGCACAATCAGCCCCAGCATTTT CASSSLRGHNQPQHF
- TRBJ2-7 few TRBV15 TGTGCCACAAGTGGGGGTTCCTCCTACGATCAGTACTTC CATSGGSSYDQYF
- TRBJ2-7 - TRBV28 TGTGCCAGCAGTCAGGGGGGCCTAACGGTACATGGGGCCGTTTACGAGCAGTACTTC CASSQGGLTVHGAVYEQYF
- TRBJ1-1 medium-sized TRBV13 TGTGCCAGCAGCCCCCCCCGAGGCCCGAACACTGAAGCTTTCTTT CASSPPRGPNTEAFF
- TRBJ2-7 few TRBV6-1 TGTGCCAGCAGTGAATCGGCCGGGGAGAGAGACGAGCAGTACTTC CASSESAGERDEQYF
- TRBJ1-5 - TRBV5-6 TGTGCCAGCAGCTTGTGGAAGGGATTGAATCAGCCCCAGCATTTT CASSLWKGLNQPQHF
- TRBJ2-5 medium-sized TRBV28 TGTGCCAGCAGTTTAGGGGCAGGGGGGACTTATGACTTC CASSLGAGGTYDF
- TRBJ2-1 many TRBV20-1 TGCAGTGCTAGAGCGGGGCGGAATGAGCAGTTCTTC CSARAGRNEQFF
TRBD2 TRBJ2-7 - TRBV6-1 TGTGCCAGCAGTATCCGGGGACTAGCGGCGGACGAGCAGTACTTC CASSIRGLAADEQYF
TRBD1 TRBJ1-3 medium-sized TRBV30 TGTGCCTGGAGGTTAGGACAGGGAGTAGGTGGAAACACCATATATTTT CAWRLGQGVGGNTIYF
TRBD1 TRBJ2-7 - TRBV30 TGTGCCTGGAGTAACCCGGGACAGGGTCGCTACGAGCAGTACTTC CAWSNPGQGRYEQYF
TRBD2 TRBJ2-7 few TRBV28 TGTGCCAGCAGTGCGGGAGGGTCCTACGAGCAGTACTTC CASSAGGSYEQYF
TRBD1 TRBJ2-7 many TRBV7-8 TGTGCCAGCAGCCCACCCGGGACAGGGGGGTACGAGCAGTACTTC CASSPPGTGGYEQYF
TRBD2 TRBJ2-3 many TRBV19 TGTGCCAGTAGTACCCGCCCTGGGGGGGCAGATACGCAGTATTTT CASSTRPGGADTQYF
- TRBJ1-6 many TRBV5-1 TGCGCCAGCAGCTCCCCCTCCGGACAGATTAATTCACCCCTCCACTTT CASSSPSGQINSPLHF
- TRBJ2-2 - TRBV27 TGTGCCAGCAGTTTTAACGGGGAGCTGTTTTTT CASSFNGELFF
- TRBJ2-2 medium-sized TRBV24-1 TGTGCCACCAATGGGGGCTCCGAAGCGAACACCGGGGAGCTGTTTTTT CATNGGSEANTGELFF
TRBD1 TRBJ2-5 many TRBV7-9 TGTGCCAGCAGCACGGGACAGAGACAAGAGACCCAGTACTTC CASSTGQRQETQYF
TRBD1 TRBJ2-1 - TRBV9 TGTGCCAGCAGCTCGACAGGACAGGCGGTACACAATGAGCAGTTCTTC CASSSTGQAVHNEQFF
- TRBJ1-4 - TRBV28 TGTGCCAGCAGTTTATTGGGGGGCGGGAATGAAAAACTGTTTTTT CASSLLGGGNEKLFF
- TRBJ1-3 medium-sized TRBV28 TGTGCCAGCAGCCGCGCCTTTACAGGGCTAGGAAACACCATATATTTT CASSRAFTGLGNTIYF
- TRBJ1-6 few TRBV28 TGTGCCAGCAGGGGGCCGGGACGTGGTAATTCACCCCTCCACTTT CASRGPGRGNSPLHF
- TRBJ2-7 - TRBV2 TGTGCCAGCAGTGACTACCCGTTGGGATACGAGCAATACTTC CASSDYPLGYEQYF
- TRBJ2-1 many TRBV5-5 TGTGCCAGCAGCTTGCTGGAGTATGAGCAGTTCTTC CASSLLEYEQFF
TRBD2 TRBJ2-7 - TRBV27 TGTGCCAGCAGTTTGCTGGGGGGGAGTCTCTACGAGCAGTACTTC CASSLLGGSLYEQYF
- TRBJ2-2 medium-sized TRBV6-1 TGTGCCAGCGGGGTACAGGCGAACACCGGGGAGCTGTTTTTT CASGVQANTGELFF